These 27 T cell receptor beta chains came from one sample sequenced in a study of T cells in localized non-small cell lung cancer. The data were produced by immunoSEQ multiplex PCR, yet TCRdb's version contains in-frame clones alone and is incomplete. Of 90,000 or so clones listed, over 80% are singletons. The material sequenced was peripheral blood, taken before any cancer treatment. The receptors shown here come from a man aged 35-75 years with stage I squamous cell lung carcinoma.

The chain carries TRBV29-1 and TRBJ1-1; D not certain. The CDR3 has 11 amino acids. From germline, CDR1 is SQVTM and CDR2 ANQGSEA. The DNA of the CDR3 is TGCGCCACCTCTCAAAACACTGAAGCTTTCTTT. Amino acid sequence: CATSQNTEAFF. Filled out from reference TRBV29-1 and TRBJ1-1, the complete variable domain reads SAVISQKPSRDICQRGTSLTIQCQVDSQVTMMFWYRQQPGQSLTLIATANQGSEATYESGFVIDKFPISRPNLTFSTLTVSNMSPEDSSIYLCATSQNTEAFFGQGTRLTVV.

The sample holds one count of this clone. The chain links TRBV7-7 to TRBJ2-2; D gene uncertain. With 2 bases removed from V and 5 bases from J, the gap between germline ends came to 9 bases. The germline V gene has CDR1 SSHAT and CDR2 FNYEAQ (reference sequence). The CDR3 is 14 residues long. The CDR3 region is CASSLRVGTGELFF. The CDR3 DNA reads TGTGCCAGCAGCTTAAGGGTGGGGACCGGGGAGCTGTTTTTT.

This chain uses TRBV20-1 with TRBJ1-2; a weak D match, TRBD1 (5 bases). Germline-derived CDR1 and CDR2 are DFQATT and SNEGSKA (reference sequence). Trimming removed 1 base at V and 7 bases at J, with 7 bases between. The CDR3 covers 11 residues. CDR3 DNA: TGCAGTGCTAGAGGGGGGAGTGGCTACACCTTC. Translating it yields CSARGGSGYTF.

The CDR3: CASSPWDGGTEAFF. The CDR3 bases are TGTGCCAGCAGCCCCTGGGACGGGGGGACTGAAGCTTTCTTT. The genes are TRBV7-6 and TRBJ1-1, with D perhaps matching TRBD1 (5 bases). V was cut by 5 bases and J by 5 bases, with 15 bases left in between. The CDR3 spans 14 residues. Germline values: CDR1 SGHVS, CDR2 FNYEAQ.

The rearrangement links TRBV6-1 to TRBJ1-4; 8 bases agree with TRBD1. Unmatched junction bases numbered 3, after V lost 6 bases and J lost 3 bases. Germline loops: CDR1 MNHNS, CDR2 SASEGT. The CDR3 spans 14 residues. CDR3 nucleotide sequence: TGTGCCAGCAGGGGGACAGGATCTAATGAAAAACTGTTTTTT. It is translated as CASRGTGSNEKLFF.

This clone came up once. The V gene is TRBV7-2, the J gene TRBJ1-3; the D gene is possibly TRBD1 (6 bases). The V gene's germline CDR1 is SGHTA and CDR2 FQGNSA. V was pared by 1 base and J by 4 bases, with 14 bases between. This CDR3 is built from 16 residues. The CDR3 region is CASSLVVGARGNTIYF. CDR3 in DNA: TGTGCCAGCAGCTTAGTGGTGGGGGCGCGAGGAAACACCATATATTTT. Complete variable domain (other parts from reference TRBV7-2 and TRBJ1-3): GAGVSQSPSNKVTEKGKDVELRCDPISGHTALYWYRQSLGQGLEFLIYFQGNSAPDKSGLPSDRFSAERTGGSVSTLTIQRTQQEDSAVYLCASSLVVGARGNTIYFGEGSWLTVV.

This clone was found once. The chain links TRBV28 to TRBJ1-2; D call uncertain. Trimming removed 5 bases from V and 7 bases from J, with 14 bases in between. Germline-derived CDR1 and CDR2 are MDHEN and SYDVKM. The CDR3 consists of 13 residues. DNA for the CDR3: TGTGCCAGCAGTACGGACCGGGCCACTGGCTACACCTTC. This gives the protein CASSTDRATGYTF.

The chain has TRBV18 and TRBJ2-7, with 7 positions matching TRBD1. The germline CDR1 and CDR2 sequences are KGHSH and LQKENI. This CDR3 region has 14 residues. The trim removed 3 bases at V and 3 bases at J, leaving 5 bases unmatched. CDR3 sequence reads: CASSPSGTDYEQYF. Here the CDR3 DNA reads TGTGCCAGCTCACCGTCCGGGACAGACTACGAGCAGTACTTC.

V and J are TRBV27 and TRBJ1-1; TRBD1 aligns across 9 bases. The ends lost 6 bases at V and 7 bases at J; junction bases unmatched: 3. CDR3 length equals 12 residues. The germline V gene has CDR1 MNHEY and CDR2 SMNVEV (reference sequence). The CDR3 DNA is TGTGCCAGCAGGACAGGGGGGGTTGAAGCTTTCTTT. This sequence encodes CASRTGGVEAFF.

This sequence joins TRBV10-3 and TRBJ2-2, with unresolved D. This CDR3 has 16 amino acids. Germline lookup yields CDR1 ENHRY and CDR2 SYGVKD. V gave up 6 bases and J gave up 0 bases, with 14 bases separating them. The CDR3 coding sequence is TGTGCCATCAGACCGTCTGGGGTTTCGAACACCGGGGAGCTGTTTTTT. It translates to CAIRPSGVSNTGELFF.

The chain is built from TRBV2 and TRBJ2-7; 11 bases are shared with TRBD2. With 8 bases clipped from V and 2 bases from J, the junction kept 2 bases outside the gene matches. CDR3 length: 13 amino acids. Germline CDR1 SNHLY, CDR2 FYNNEI. The CDR3 nucleotides read TGTGCCAGCGGGGGACTAGCGGCCTACGAGCAGTACTTC. Its translation is CASGGLAAYEQYF.

This sequence joins TRBV4-2 and TRBJ2-5; 8 bases are shared with TRBD2. V dropped 1 base and J dropped 4; count of bases not matched to a gene: 17. Germline V lookup: CDR1 LGHNA, CDR2 YNFKEQ. This CDR3 is built from 19 residues. The CDR3 protein is CASSQGSIGGGFVGETQYF. The CDR3 bases are TGTGCCAGCAGCCAAGGTTCAATCGGCGGGGGGTTTGTTGGAGAGACCCAGTACTTC.

The V gene is TRBV19, the J gene TRBJ1-5; D unresolved. The CDR3 has 15 amino acids. V lost 5 bases and J lost 1, with 12 bases in between. Per germline, CDR1 LNHDA and CDR2 SQIVND (reference sequence). CDR3 nucleotide sequence: TGTGCCAGTAGTCCCCCAGATCTGAGCAATCAGCCCCAGCATTTT. Translated: CASSPPDLSNQPQHF. Full variable domain (outside the CDR3, taken from reference TRBV19 and TRBJ1-5): DGGITQSPKYLFRKEGQNVTLSCEQNLNHDAMYWYRQDPGQGLRLIYYSQIVNDFQKGDIAEGYSVSREKKESFPLTVTSAQKNPTAFYLCASSPPDLSNQPQHFGDGTRLSIL.

The rearrangement uses TRBV7-9 and TRBJ1-4; 8 positions agree with TRBD1. The J segment lost 7 bases and the V segment lost 4 bases, leaving 11 bases of the junction unmatched. Looked up from germline, CDR1 is SEHNR and CDR2 is FQNEAQ (reference sequence). The CDR3 is 16 amino acids. This CDR3 is CASSSPGTGVGEKLFF. DNA for the CDR3: TGTGCCAGCAGCTCACCCGGGACAGGAGTAGGTGAAAAACTGTTTTTT.

J is TRBJ2-2 and V is TRBV28; D may be TRBD1 or TRBD2 (5 bases each). The CDR3 length is 13 residues. The germline gives CDR1 MDHEN, CDR2 SYDVKM. V was pared by 8 bases and J by 4 bases, with 11 bases between. The CDR3 sequence is CASRGDGTGELFF. The DNA of the CDR3 is TGTGCCAGCCGGGGCGATGGCACCGGGGAGCTGTTTTTT.

The chain links TRBV6-5 to TRBJ1-2; 9 bases are a match to TRBD1. Germline loops: CDR1 MNHEY, CDR2 SVGAGI. The CDR3 covers 16 residues. With 2 bases clipped from V and 4 bases from J, the junction kept 8 bases outside the gene matches. Written as DNA, the CDR3 is TGTGCCAGCAGTTACCAAATACAGGGGGCTAGCTATGGCTACACCTTC. Residues: CASSYQIQGASYGYTF.

The rearrangement uses TRBV7-9 and TRBJ1-2; unclear D gene. CDR1 and CDR2 from the germline V gene are SEHNR and FQNEAQ (reference sequence). The CDR3 covers 14 residues. V was trimmed by 1 base and J by 6 bases, leaving 12 bases between them. In DNA, the CDR3 is TGTGCCAGCAGCTTAGGTGGAAGTGCGAATGGCTACACCTTC. This gives the protein CASSLGGSANGYTF. The full variable domain, rest sourced from reference TRBV7-9 and TRBJ1-2, is DTGVSQNPRHKITKRGQNVTFRCDPISEHNRLYWYRQTLGQGPEFLTYFQNEAQLEKSRLLSDRFSAERPKGSFSTLEIQRTEQGDSAMYLCASSLGGSANGYTFGSGTRLTVV.

V is TRBV19 and J is TRBJ1-5; tentative D call: TRBD1 (5 bases). This CDR3 region has 18 residues. V lost 7 bases to trimming and J lost 1 base, with 23 bases between them. From germline, CDR1 is LNHDA and CDR2 SQIVND (reference sequence). CDR3 sequence: CASNPGRRITRSNQPQHF. For the CDR3, the DNA is TGTGCCAGTAACCCGGGACGTAGGATAACGAGGAGCAATCAGCCCCAGCATTTT.

The chain couples TRBV5-1 to TRBJ2-1; no firm D call. In germline, CDR1 is SGHRS, CDR2 YFSETQ. CDR3 length equals 12 residues. V dropped 1 base and J dropped 4 bases, with 3 bases sitting between them. Here the CDR3 reads CASSLRYNEQFF. The DNA for the CDR3 is TGCGCCAGCAGCTTGAGATACAATGAGCAGTTCTTC.

This rearrangement joins TRBV5-4 to TRBJ2-5; D call uncertain. Germline loops: CDR1 SGHNT, CDR2 YYREEE (reference sequence). The V gene lost 1 base and the J gene lost 1 base, with 11 bases spanning the gap. The CDR3 totals 15 residues. CDR3 region: CASSLFGPTQETQYF. CDR3 bases: TGTGCCAGCAGCTTGTTCGGCCCTACCCAAGAGACCCAGTACTTC.

This rearrangement joins TRBV20-1 to TRBJ2-7; D remains ambiguous. V dropped 8 bases and J dropped 3 bases, with 5 bases sitting between them. The germline CDR1 and CDR2 sequences are DFQATT and SNEGSKA (reference sequence). The CDR3 totals 9 residues. The CDR3 DNA reads as TGCAGTATCCACTACGAGCAGTACTTC. Its translation: CSIHYEQYF.

The chain couples TRBV7-9 to TRBJ2-7; possible D gene TRBD2, 5 bases. The germline gives CDR1 SEHNR, CDR2 FQNEAQ (reference sequence). Trimming shortened V by 6 bases and J by 3 bases, and 12 bases separated the two germline ends. This CDR3 comprises 13 residues. Written as DNA, the CDR3 is TGTGCCAGCAGTAGGGCTAGCAGCTACGAGCAGTACTTC. Translation gives CASSRASSYEQYF. The full variable domain, its missing parts supplied by reference TRBV7-9 and TRBJ2-7, is DTGVSQNPRHKITKRGQNVTFRCDPISEHNRLYWYRQTLGQGPEFLTYFQNEAQLEKSRLLSDRFSAERPKGSFSTLEIQRTEQGDSAMYLCASSRASSYEQYFGPGTRLTVT.

Worth noting for this clone: Germline and junction disagree at one end, which may indicate a read error. The chain links TRBV7-9 to TRBJ1-1; D perhaps matches TRBD1 (5 bases). From germline, CDR1 is SEHNR and CDR2 FQNEAQ (reference sequence). The length of the CDR3 is 16 residues. The CDR3 nucleotides are TGTGCCAGCAGCCTAGCCGGGGCAGGGAGGAACACTGAAGCTTTCTTT. This encodes CASSLAGAGRNTEAFF.

The chain joins TRBV7-9 to TRBJ1-1, with unresolved D. Trimming removed 6 bases at V and 0 bases at J, with 11 bases between. Germline CDR1 is SEHNR and CDR2 is FQNEAQ (reference sequence). This CDR3 has 14 amino acids. DNA for the CDR3: TGTGCCAGCAGTCCCGACACCATGAACACTGAAGCTTTCTTT. It yields the protein CASSPDTMNTEAFF. The full variable domain, with the rest looked up from reference TRBV7-9 and TRBJ1-1, is DTGVSQNPRHKITKRGQNVTFRCDPISEHNRLYWYRQTLGQGPEFLTYFQNEAQLEKSRLLSDRFSAERPKGSFSTLEIQRTEQGDSAMYLCASSPDTMNTEAFFGQGTRLTVV.

This chain uses TRBV19 with TRBJ1-5, with D unclear. Looked up from germline, CDR1 is LNHDA and CDR2 is SQIVND (reference sequence). This CDR3 region has 14 residues. Trimming shortened V by 5 bases and J by 3 bases, and 11 bases separated the two germline ends. The CDR3 loop reads CASSPRSTNQPQHF. CDR3 sequence (DNA): TGTGCCAGTAGTCCCAGGAGTACCAATCAGCCCCAGCATTTT.

V and J are TRBV19 and TRBJ1-2; unclear D gene. Germline CDR1 reads LNHDA; CDR2 reads SQIVND (reference sequence). The CDR3 contains 12 residues. Trimming stripped 6 bases from V and 1 base from J, with 6 bases between. The CDR3 is CASRTGNYGYTF. In nucleotides, the CDR3 is TGTGCCAGTAGAACCGGTAACTATGGCTACACCTTC.

The gene calls are TRBV27 and TRBJ1-1, with D unclear. Looked up from germline, CDR1 is MNHEY and CDR2 is SMNVEV (reference sequence). This CDR3 contains 13 residues. V shed 6 bases and J shed 4 bases, with 12 bases lying between them. The CDR3 DNA sequence: TGTGCCAGCAGGTACGGGCGAAGCACTGAAGCTTTCTTT. It codes for CASRYGRSTEAFF.